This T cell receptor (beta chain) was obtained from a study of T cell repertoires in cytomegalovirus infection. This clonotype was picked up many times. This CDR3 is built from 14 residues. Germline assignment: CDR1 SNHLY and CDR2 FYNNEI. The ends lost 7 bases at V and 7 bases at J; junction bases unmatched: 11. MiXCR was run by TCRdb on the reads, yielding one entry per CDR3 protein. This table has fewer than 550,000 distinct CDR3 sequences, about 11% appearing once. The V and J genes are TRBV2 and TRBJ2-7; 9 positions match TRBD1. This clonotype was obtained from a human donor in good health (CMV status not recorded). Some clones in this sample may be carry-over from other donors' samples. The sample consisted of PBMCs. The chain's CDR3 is CASTLQGAHGEQYF. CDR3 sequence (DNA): TGTGCCAGCACCTTACAGGGGGCGCATGGGGAGCAGTACTTC.